Listed below are T cell receptor beta chains from one sample, sequenced in a study of control samples from healthy donors and cancer patients. Only in-frame clones appear in the TCRdb table, and some are missing; sequencing was by immunoSEQ multiplex PCR. The sample has fewer than 500,000 clones, more than 80% seen once. Material for sequencing was PBMCs. Receptors were obtained from a man in his forties or fifties with head and neck cancer. The CDR3 runs from the conserved cysteine through the conserved F or W. A D gene is named only where the DNA matches it firmly. Clone size appears in some rows only: once, few, many, or a class for an expanded clone.

>TRBJ1-2|.|TRBD1|TRBV5-1
CASSKGQGAGGYTF
TGCGCCAGCAGCAAGGGACAGGGGGCCGGGGGCTACACCTTC
>TRBJ2-7|.|.|TRBV19
CASSRPGSEQYF
TGTGCCAGTAGCAGACCAGGGTCCGAGCAGTACTTC
>TRBJ1-5|.|TRBD1|TRBV9
CASSLRQGKQPQHF
TGTGCCAGCAGCTTACGACAGGGGAAGCAGCCCCAGCATTTT
>TRBJ1-1|.|.|TRBV7-9
CANRDPGPVNTEAFF
TGTGCCAACCGGGACCCGGGACCGGTGAACACTGAAGCTTTCTTT
>TRBJ2-1|.|.|TRBV5-8
CASSFPGYNEQFF
TGTGCCAGCAGCTTCCCGGGCTACAATGAGCAGTTCTTC
>TRBJ1-2|many|.|TRBV19
CASMRRFYGYTF
TGTGCCAGTATGAGGCGCTTCTATGGCTACACCTTC
>TRBJ1-2|.|.|TRBV28
CASSPGGVYGYTF
TGTGCCAGCAGCCCGGGGGGAGTCTATGGCTACACCTTC
>TRBJ2-3|.|.|TRBV13
CASTTYRDTQYF
TGTGCCAGCACTACGTACCGAGATACGCAGTATTTT
>TRBJ2-2|.|TRBD1|TRBV19
CASSTTGGIYTGELFF
TGTGCCAGTAGTACGACAGGGGGCATCTACACCGGGGAGCTGTTTTTT
>TRBJ2-1|.|.|TRBV7-9
CASSSNENEQFF
TGTGCCAGCAGTTCGAACGAGAATGAGCAGTTCTTC
>TRBJ2-7|.|.|TRBV2
CASSEDRSSYEQYF
TGTGCCAGCAGTGAAGACAGGAGCTCCTACGAGCAGTACTTC
>TRBJ2-1|.|.|TRBV5-1
CASSPDRGSSYNEQFF
TGCGCCAGCAGCCCCGACCGGGGTTCGTCCTACAATGAGCAGTTCTTC
>TRBJ2-5|.|TRBD2|TRBV29-1
CSADTGLAGVWETQYF
TGCAGCGCCGATACGGGACTAGCGGGAGTGTGGGAGACCCAGTACTTC
>TRBJ1-2|.|.|TRBV5-5
CASSLDAGEIGGYTF
TGTGCCAGCAGCTTGGATGCAGGGGAAATCGGTGGCTACACCTTC
>TRBJ1-1|.|TRBD1|TRBV6-4
CASRAGGIGTEAFF
TGTGCCAGCAGGGCAGGGGGCATCGGCACTGAAGCTTTCTTT
>TRBJ1-1|.|.|TRBV7-8
CASSLARVQASGNTEAFF
TGTGCCAGCAGCTTAGCGAGGGTCCAGGCTTCGGGGAACACTGAAGCTTTCTTT
>TRBJ2-3|.|TRBD1|TRBV5-1
CASSLETNPGTGDTQYF
TGCGCCAGCAGCCTCGAAACTAATCCCGGGACAGGGGATACGCAGTATTTT
>TRBJ2-3|once|.|TRBV6-6
CASSYLFRGTDTQYF
TGTGCCAGCAGTTACTTGTTCAGGGGCACAGATACGCAGTATTTT